These T cell receptor beta chains were read from a single sample in a study of blood T cells in healthy people across ages. Each CDR3 protein gets one entry after TCRdb re-called the 5' RACE reads with MiXCR. The data contain roughly 730,000 distinct CDR3 sequences, approximately 53% of them seen just once; the ten biggest clones take up approximately 24%. The sequenced sample was blood. These receptors were obtained from a man in his forties in good health. CDR3s leave out the opening cysteine and the closing phenylalanine or tryptophan.

j_call: TRBJ2-3; v_call: TRBV6-5; cdr3_length: 16; cdr3_aa: ASSYVLAGARRVDTQY
j_call: TRBJ2-5; v_call: TRBV14; cdr3_length: 14; cdr3_aa: ASSPLAAPQRNEQY
j_call: TRBJ2-6; v_call: TRBV15; cdr3_length: 15; cdr3_aa: ATSRDLFSSGANVLT
j_call: TRBJ2-5; v_call: TRBV5-1; cdr3_length: 12; cdr3_aa: ASRPERDQETQY
j_call: TRBJ1-2; v_call: TRBV20-1; cdr3_length: 11; cdr3_aa: SAESYFNYGYT
j_call: TRBJ1-2; v_call: TRBV7-2; cdr3_length: 13; cdr3_aa: ASSPTSGQGYGYT
j_call: TRBJ2-7; v_call: TRBV11-3; cdr3_length: 13; cdr3_aa: ASSLVGGRFREQY
j_call: TRBJ2-7; v_call: TRBV7-9; cdr3_length: 14; cdr3_aa: ASSPSPRDRGLGWY
j_call: TRBJ1-5; v_call: TRBV18; cdr3_length: 13; cdr3_aa: ASSPTGDSNQPQH
j_call: TRBJ2-3; v_call: TRBV29-1; cdr3_length: 9; cdr3_aa: SVRGGDTQY
j_call: TRBJ1-2; v_call: TRBV10-3; cdr3_length: 12; cdr3_aa: AISESGIGLGYT
j_call: NA; v_call: TRBV20-1; cdr3_length: 12; cdr3_aa: SAIRDPEGLEQY
j_call: TRBJ2-7; v_call: TRBV7-8; cdr3_length: 14; cdr3_aa: ASSFFLGQDTYEQY
j_call: TRBJ2-5; v_call: TRBV9; cdr3_length: 14; cdr3_aa: ASSVDKWDTSETQY
j_call: TRBJ1-2; v_call: TRBV9; cdr3_length: 14; cdr3_aa: ASSVAPGQPNYGYT
j_call: NA; v_call: TRBV20-1; cdr3_length: 12; cdr3_aa: SARDWAGTYEQY
j_call: TRBJ2-5; v_call: TRBV4-1; cdr3_length: 13; cdr3_aa: ASSQGGTSGMGQY
j_call: TRBJ1-5; v_call: TRBV7-2; cdr3_length: 14; cdr3_aa: ASSTQGAGGNQPQH
j_call: TRBJ2-5; v_call: TRBV19; cdr3_length: 11; cdr3_aa: ASGRGAPETQY
j_call: TRBJ2-6; v_call: TRBV5-6; cdr3_length: 15; cdr3_aa: ASSLRLNRAGANVLT
j_call: TRBJ2-3; v_call: TRBV12-3/TRBV12-4; cdr3_length: 12; cdr3_aa: ASSLAEVGDTQY
j_call: TRBJ2-2; v_call: TRBV5-1; cdr3_length: 12; cdr3_aa: ASSLAGPTGELF
j_call: TRBJ2-7; v_call: TRBV4-3; cdr3_length: 14; cdr3_aa: ASSQVPAGGTYEQY
j_call: TRBJ2-3; v_call: TRBV3-1; cdr3_length: 14; cdr3_aa: ASSRRETGVWDTQY
j_call: TRBJ2-5; v_call: TRBV12-3/TRBV12-4; cdr3_length: 9; cdr3_aa: ASQMGETQY
j_call: TRBJ2-5; v_call: TRBV25-1; cdr3_length: 12; cdr3_aa: ASSGPRVEATQY
j_call: TRBJ2-7; v_call: TRBV29-1; cdr3_length: 12; cdr3_aa: SVVKSRGSYEQY
j_call: TRBJ2-1; v_call: TRBV20-1; cdr3_length: 15; cdr3_aa: SATNPLGAASYNEQF
j_call: TRBJ2-1; v_call: TRBV20-1; cdr3_length: 17; cdr3_aa: SALDPGSASGTPYNEQF
j_call: TRBJ2-5; v_call: TRBV10-3; cdr3_length: 13; cdr3_aa: AIRGTSGRSETQY
j_call: TRBJ1-2; v_call: TRBV18; cdr3_length: 13; cdr3_aa: ASSYQQGRHDGYT
j_call: TRBJ2-2; v_call: TRBV9; cdr3_length: 14; cdr3_aa: ASSVGDRVYTGELF
j_call: TRBJ2-5; v_call: TRBV9; cdr3_length: 12; cdr3_aa: ASSVGGGEETQY
j_call: TRBJ2-3; v_call: TRBV5-1; cdr3_length: 11; cdr3_aa: ASSATGEDTQY
j_call: TRBJ1-2; v_call: TRBV28; cdr3_length: 13; cdr3_aa: AVPGPRLTVNGYT
j_call: TRBJ1-1; v_call: TRBV15; cdr3_length: 11; cdr3_aa: ATSREVYTEAF
j_call: TRBJ2-5; v_call: TRBV2; cdr3_length: 12; cdr3_aa: ASQRWADQETQY
j_call: TRBJ2-3; v_call: TRBV4-3; cdr3_length: 16; cdr3_aa: ASSQVRWLAGNTDTQY
j_call: TRBJ2-3; v_call: TRBV11-2; cdr3_length: 13; cdr3_aa: ASGFRAGITDTQY
j_call: TRBJ2-5; v_call: TRBV20-1; cdr3_length: 13; cdr3_aa: SARNPGQGQETQY
j_call: TRBJ2-7; v_call: TRBV5-1; cdr3_length: 11; cdr3_aa: ASTTSGTYEQY
j_call: TRBJ2-3; v_call: TRBV20-1; cdr3_length: 10; cdr3_aa: SAPLGTDTQY
j_call: TRBJ2-7; v_call: TRBV4-3; cdr3_length: 11; cdr3_aa: ASSQGEWDEQY
j_call: TRBJ1-5; v_call: TRBV2; cdr3_length: 12; cdr3_aa: ASRGTGANQPQH
j_call: TRBJ2-6; v_call: TRBV30; cdr3_length: 12; cdr3_aa: AWSGDPLANVLT
j_call: TRBJ1-5; v_call: TRBV6-1; cdr3_length: 11; cdr3_aa: ASSVPSEQPQH
j_call: TRBJ2-6; v_call: TRBV5-1; cdr3_length: 17; cdr3_aa: ASSLLPGTGGSGANVLT
j_call: NA; v_call: TRBV5-1; cdr3_length: 14; cdr3_aa: ASRWDGTSGRDEQY
j_call: NA; v_call: TRBV11-2; cdr3_length: 15; cdr3_aa: ASSLRRDTLTTETQY
j_call: NA; v_call: TRBV4-3; cdr3_length: 14; cdr3_aa: ASSQDGSGQPNIQY
j_call: TRBJ2-7; v_call: TRBV15; cdr3_length: 17; cdr3_aa: ATSSPHVLAGGQLYEQY
j_call: TRBJ2-6; v_call: TRBV20-1; cdr3_length: 13; cdr3_aa: SARGTRSGANVLT
j_call: TRBJ1-4; v_call: TRBV25-1; cdr3_length: 11; cdr3_aa: ASSETGPEKLF
j_call: TRBJ2-7; v_call: TRBV5-1; cdr3_length: 13; cdr3_aa: ASSTGTASSYEQY
j_call: TRBJ2-3; v_call: TRBV7-2; cdr3_length: 14; cdr3_aa: ASSLENGGRADTQY
j_call: TRBJ2-3; v_call: TRBV9; cdr3_length: 13; cdr3_aa: ASSAAGADRGTQY
j_call: TRBJ1-2; v_call: TRBV24-1; cdr3_length: 11; cdr3_aa: ATSDRRNYGYT